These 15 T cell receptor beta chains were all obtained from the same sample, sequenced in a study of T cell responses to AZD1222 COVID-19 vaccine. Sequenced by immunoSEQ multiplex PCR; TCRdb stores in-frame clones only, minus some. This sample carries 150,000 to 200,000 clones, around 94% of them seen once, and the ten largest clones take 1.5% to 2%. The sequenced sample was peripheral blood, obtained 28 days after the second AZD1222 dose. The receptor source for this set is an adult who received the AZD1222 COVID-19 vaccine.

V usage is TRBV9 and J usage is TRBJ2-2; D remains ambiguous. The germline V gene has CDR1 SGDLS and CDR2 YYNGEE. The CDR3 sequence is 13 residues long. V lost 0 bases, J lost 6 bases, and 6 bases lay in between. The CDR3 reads CASSVAPPGELFF. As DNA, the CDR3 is TGTGCCAGCAGCGTAGCCCCACCCGGGGAGCTGTTTTTT.

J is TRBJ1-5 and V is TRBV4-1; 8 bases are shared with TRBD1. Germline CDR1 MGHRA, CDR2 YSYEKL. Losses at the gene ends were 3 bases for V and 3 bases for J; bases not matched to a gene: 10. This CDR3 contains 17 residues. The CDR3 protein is CASSHSDNQGANQPQHF. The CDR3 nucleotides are TGCGCCAGCAGCCACTCAGATAACCAGGGGGCCAATCAGCCCCAGCATTTT.

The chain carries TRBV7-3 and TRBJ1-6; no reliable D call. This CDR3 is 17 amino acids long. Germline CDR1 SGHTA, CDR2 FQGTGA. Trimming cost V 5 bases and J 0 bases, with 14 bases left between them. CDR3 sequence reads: CASSTDGRSSYNSPLHF. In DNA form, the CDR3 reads TGTGCCAGCAGCACCGACGGCAGAAGCTCCTATAATTCACCCCTCCACTTT.

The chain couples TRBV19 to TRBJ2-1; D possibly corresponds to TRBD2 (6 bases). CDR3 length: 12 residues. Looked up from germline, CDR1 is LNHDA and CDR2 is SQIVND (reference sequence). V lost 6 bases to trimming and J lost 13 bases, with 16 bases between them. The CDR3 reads CASSQSAGQQFF. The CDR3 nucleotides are TGTGCCAGTAGCCAATCTGCGGGGCAACAGTTCTTC.

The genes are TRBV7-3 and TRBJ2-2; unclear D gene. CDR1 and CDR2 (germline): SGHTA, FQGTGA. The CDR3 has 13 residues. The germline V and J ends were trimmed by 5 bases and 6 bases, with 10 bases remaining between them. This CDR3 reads CASSPGYAGELFF. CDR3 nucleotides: TGTGCCAGCAGCCCTGGTTATGCCGGGGAGCTGTTTTTT.

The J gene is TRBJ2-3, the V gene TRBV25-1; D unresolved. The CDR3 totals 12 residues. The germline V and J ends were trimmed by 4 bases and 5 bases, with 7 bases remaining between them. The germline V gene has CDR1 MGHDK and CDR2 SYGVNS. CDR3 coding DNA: TGTGCCAGCAGTGGACCAATAGATACGCAGTATTTT. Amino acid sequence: CASSGPIDTQYF.

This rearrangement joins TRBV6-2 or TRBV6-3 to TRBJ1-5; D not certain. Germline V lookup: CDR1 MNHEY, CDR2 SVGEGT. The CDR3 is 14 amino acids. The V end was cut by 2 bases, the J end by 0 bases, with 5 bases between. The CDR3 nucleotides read TGTGCCAGCAGTTACACAATTAGCAATCAGCCCCAGCATTTT. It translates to CASSYTISNQPQHF.

CDR3 nucleotide sequence: TGTGCCAACCCGACAGGGGAGAGGCATTTT. Its translation: CANPTGERHF. The chain uses TRBV19 and TRBJ1-5, with 8 positions matching TRBD1. This CDR3 region has 10 residues. V lost 10 bases and J lost 15; bases outside the gene matches: 8. In germline, CDR1 is LNHDA, CDR2 SQIVND (reference sequence).

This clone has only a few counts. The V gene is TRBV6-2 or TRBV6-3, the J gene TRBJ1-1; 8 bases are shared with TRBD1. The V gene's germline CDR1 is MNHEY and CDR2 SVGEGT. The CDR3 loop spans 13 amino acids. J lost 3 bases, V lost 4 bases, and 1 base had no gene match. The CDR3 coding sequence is TGTGCCAGCAGTTTGACAGGGGACACTGAAGCTTTCTTT. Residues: CASSLTGDTEAFF.

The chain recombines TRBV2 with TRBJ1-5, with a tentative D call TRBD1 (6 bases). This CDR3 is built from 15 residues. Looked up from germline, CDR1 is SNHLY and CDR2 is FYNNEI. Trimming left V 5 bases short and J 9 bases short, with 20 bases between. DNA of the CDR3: TGTGCCAGCAGTCCGGGACACGGAACGGGCTGGCCCCAGCATTTT. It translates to CASSPGHGTGWPQHF.

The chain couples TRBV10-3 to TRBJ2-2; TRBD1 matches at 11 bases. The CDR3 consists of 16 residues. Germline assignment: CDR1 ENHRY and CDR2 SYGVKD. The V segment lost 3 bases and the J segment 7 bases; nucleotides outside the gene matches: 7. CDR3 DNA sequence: TGTGCCATCAGTGAATGGGACAGGGGGAGTAACGGGGAGCTGTTTTTT. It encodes CAISEWDRGSNGELFF.

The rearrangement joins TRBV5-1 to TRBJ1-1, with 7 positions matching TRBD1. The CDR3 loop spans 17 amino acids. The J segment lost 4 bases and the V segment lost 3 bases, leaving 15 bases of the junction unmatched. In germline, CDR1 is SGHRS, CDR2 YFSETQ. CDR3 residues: CASSWKGTAKLSTEAFF. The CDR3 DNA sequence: TGCGCCAGCAGCTGGAAGGGGACAGCGAAGCTTAGCACTGAAGCTTTCTTT.

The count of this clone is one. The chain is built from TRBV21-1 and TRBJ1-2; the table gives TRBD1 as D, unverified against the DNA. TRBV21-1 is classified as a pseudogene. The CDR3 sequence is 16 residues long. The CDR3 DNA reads TGTGCCAGCAGCCATCGTAGGCAGGGCGCTAACTATGGCTACACCTTC. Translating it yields CASSHRRQGANYGYTF.

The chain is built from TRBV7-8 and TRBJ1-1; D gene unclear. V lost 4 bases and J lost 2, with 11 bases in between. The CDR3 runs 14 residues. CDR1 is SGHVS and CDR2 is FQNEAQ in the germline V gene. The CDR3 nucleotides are TGTGCCAGCAGCTCATCGCTTCAAAACACTGAAGCTTTCTTT. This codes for CASSSSLQNTEAFF.

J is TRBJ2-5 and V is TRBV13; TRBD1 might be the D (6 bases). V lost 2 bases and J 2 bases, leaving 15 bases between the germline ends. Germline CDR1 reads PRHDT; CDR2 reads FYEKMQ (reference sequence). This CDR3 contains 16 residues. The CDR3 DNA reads TGTGCCAGCAGCTTATCCCGAGACAGGTATCAAGAGACCCAGTACTTC. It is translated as CASSLSRDRYQETQYF.